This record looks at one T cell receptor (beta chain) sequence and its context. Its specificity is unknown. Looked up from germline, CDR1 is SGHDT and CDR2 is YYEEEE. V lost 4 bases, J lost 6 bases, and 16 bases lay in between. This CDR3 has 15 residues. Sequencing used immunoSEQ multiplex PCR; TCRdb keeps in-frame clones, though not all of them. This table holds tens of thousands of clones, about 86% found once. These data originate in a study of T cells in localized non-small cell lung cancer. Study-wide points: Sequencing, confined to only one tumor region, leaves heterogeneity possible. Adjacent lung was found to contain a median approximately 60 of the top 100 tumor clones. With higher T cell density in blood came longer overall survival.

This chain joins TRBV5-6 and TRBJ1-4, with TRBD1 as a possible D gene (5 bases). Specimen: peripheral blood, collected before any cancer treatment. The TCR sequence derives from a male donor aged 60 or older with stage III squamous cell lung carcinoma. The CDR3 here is CASSTPGRGDEKLFF. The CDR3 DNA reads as TGTGCCAGCAGCACACCTGGACGAGGGGATGAAAAACTGTTTTTT.